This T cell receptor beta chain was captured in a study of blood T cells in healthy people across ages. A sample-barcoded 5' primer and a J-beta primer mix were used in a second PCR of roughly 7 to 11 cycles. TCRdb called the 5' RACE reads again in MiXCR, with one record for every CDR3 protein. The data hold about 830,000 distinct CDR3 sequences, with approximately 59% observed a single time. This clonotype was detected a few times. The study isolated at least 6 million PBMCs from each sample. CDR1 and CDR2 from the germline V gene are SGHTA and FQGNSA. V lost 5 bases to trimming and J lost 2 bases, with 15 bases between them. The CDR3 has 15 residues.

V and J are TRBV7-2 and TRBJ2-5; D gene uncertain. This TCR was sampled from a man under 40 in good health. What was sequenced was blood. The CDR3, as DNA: TGTGCCAGCAGCATATCGGGTCAGGTTCAAGAGACCCAGTACTTC. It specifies CASSISGQVQETQYF. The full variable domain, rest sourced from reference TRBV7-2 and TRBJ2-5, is GAGVSQSPSNKVTEKGKDVELRCDPISGHTALYWYRQSLGQGLEFLIYFQGNSAPDKSGLPSDRFSAERTGGSVSTLTIQRTQQEDSAVYLCASSISGQVQETQYFGPGTRLLVL.